The clone carrying this T cell receptor beta chain was counted a few times. Its specificity is unknown. In germline, CDR1 is MNHNS, CDR2 SASEGT. The CDR3 is 14 amino acids. The V end was cut by 5 bases, the J end by 6 bases, with 16 bases between. It was with 60 Vbeta and 13 Jbeta primers that the PCR ran. Data came from immunoSEQ multiplex PCR; TCRdb stores just in-frame clones and leaves some out. This sample has tens of thousands of clones; approximately 80% occur once, and the top ten carry over 1.5%. This record comes from a study of cytomegalovirus exposure and HLA in healthy donors. Study as a whole: When just under 400 donors were genotyped, roughly four fifths of them were found to fall in the Caucasian-associated ancestry cluster.

General study results and limits: Among immune exposure information, only CMV serostatus was available. An analysis done earlier found most TCR beta V segments productive about 90% or about 30% of the time. At a 0.05 false discovery rate, a later analysis found 16,951 TCR beta sequences to be associated with HLA alleles.

This rearrangement joins TRBV6-1 to TRBJ1-1, with D possibly being TRBD1 (6 bases). The sample taken for sequencing was PBMCs. This TCR was sampled from a man aged 35 to 55 in good health and CMV-seronegative. The DNA for the CDR3 is TGTGCCAGCAGTATGGCAGGGGTATTCGCTGAAGCTTTCTTT. It codes for CASSMAGVFAEAFF.